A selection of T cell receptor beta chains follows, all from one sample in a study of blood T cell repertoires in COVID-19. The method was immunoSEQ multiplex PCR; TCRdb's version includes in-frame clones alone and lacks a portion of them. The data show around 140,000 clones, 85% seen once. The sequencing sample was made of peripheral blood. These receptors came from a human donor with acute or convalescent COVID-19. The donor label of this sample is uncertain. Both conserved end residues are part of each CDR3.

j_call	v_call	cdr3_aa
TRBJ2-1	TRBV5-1	CASSLRILTSGSNEQFF
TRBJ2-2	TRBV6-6	CASNRGFDTGELFF
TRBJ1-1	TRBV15	CATSRGGQTNTEAFF
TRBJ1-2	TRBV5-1	CASSGGTGALYGYTF
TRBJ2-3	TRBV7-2	CASSPRLAGGVTDTQYF
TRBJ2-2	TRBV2	CASRRREAGELFF
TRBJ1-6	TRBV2	CASATGVANSPLHF
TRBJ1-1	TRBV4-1	CASSQDLGNTEAFF
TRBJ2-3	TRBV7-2	CASSLRTSGTWGDTQYF
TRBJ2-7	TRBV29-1	CSVEARGTPYEQYF
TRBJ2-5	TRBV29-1	CSGDRDQETQYF
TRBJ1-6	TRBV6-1	CASSEAPQGARSPLHF
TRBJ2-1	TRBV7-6	CASSLQTSGRNEQFF
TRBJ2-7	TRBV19	CASSIYGATGMSYEQYF
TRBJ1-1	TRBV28	CASSSREAFF
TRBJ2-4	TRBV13	CASSLVRRDSKNIQYF
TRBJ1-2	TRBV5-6	CASSFQGAGYTF
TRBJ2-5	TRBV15	CATSRDTRETQYF
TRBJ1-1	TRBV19	CASSKGRTEAFF
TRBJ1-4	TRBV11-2	CASSLRRDSTTNEKLFF
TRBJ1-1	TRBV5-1	CASSLGGQGAASGFF
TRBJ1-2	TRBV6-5	CASRISGTVYGYTF
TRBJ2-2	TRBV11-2	CASSYLLAGNTGELFF
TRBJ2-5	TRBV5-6	CASSWDRVKTQYF
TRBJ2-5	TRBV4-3	CASSQGLPSGVQETQYF
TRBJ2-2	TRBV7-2	CASSSRHSGELFF
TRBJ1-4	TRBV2	CASSDQTGYNEKLFF
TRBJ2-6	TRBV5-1	CASSKQLSGANVLTF
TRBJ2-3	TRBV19	CASSPGTSSTDTQYF
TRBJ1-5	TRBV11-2	CASSQGQLNQPQHF
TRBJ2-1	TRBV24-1	CATARTGTANNEQFF
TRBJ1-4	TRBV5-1	CASSKGGRGYEKLFF
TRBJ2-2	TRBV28	CASSPTLAGGRTGELFF
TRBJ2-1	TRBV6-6	CASSYSTSGGTNEQFF
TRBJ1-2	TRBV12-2	CASRLTQGRSGYGYTF
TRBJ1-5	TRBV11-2	CASSAAPGSNQPQHF
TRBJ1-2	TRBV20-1	CSATTGVGYTF
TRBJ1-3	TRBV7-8	CASSAFQGSSGNTIYF
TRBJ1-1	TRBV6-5	CASYGIDRGGSAFF
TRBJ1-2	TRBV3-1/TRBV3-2	CASSHRDRGASYGYTF
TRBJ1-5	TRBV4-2	CASSLTGQYNQPQHF
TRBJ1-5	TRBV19	CASSIDPPTGDQPQHF